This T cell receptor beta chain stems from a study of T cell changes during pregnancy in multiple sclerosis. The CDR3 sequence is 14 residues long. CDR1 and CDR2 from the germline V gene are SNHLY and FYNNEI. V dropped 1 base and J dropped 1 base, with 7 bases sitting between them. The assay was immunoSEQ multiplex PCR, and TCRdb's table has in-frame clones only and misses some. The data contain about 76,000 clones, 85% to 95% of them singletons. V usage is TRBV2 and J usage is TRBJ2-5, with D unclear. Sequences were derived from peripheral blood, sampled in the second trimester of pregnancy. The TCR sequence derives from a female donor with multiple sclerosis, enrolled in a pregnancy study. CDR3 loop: CASSEVTSQETQYF. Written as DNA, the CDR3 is TGTGCCAGCAGTGAAGTGACTTCCCAAGAGACCCAGTACTTC.